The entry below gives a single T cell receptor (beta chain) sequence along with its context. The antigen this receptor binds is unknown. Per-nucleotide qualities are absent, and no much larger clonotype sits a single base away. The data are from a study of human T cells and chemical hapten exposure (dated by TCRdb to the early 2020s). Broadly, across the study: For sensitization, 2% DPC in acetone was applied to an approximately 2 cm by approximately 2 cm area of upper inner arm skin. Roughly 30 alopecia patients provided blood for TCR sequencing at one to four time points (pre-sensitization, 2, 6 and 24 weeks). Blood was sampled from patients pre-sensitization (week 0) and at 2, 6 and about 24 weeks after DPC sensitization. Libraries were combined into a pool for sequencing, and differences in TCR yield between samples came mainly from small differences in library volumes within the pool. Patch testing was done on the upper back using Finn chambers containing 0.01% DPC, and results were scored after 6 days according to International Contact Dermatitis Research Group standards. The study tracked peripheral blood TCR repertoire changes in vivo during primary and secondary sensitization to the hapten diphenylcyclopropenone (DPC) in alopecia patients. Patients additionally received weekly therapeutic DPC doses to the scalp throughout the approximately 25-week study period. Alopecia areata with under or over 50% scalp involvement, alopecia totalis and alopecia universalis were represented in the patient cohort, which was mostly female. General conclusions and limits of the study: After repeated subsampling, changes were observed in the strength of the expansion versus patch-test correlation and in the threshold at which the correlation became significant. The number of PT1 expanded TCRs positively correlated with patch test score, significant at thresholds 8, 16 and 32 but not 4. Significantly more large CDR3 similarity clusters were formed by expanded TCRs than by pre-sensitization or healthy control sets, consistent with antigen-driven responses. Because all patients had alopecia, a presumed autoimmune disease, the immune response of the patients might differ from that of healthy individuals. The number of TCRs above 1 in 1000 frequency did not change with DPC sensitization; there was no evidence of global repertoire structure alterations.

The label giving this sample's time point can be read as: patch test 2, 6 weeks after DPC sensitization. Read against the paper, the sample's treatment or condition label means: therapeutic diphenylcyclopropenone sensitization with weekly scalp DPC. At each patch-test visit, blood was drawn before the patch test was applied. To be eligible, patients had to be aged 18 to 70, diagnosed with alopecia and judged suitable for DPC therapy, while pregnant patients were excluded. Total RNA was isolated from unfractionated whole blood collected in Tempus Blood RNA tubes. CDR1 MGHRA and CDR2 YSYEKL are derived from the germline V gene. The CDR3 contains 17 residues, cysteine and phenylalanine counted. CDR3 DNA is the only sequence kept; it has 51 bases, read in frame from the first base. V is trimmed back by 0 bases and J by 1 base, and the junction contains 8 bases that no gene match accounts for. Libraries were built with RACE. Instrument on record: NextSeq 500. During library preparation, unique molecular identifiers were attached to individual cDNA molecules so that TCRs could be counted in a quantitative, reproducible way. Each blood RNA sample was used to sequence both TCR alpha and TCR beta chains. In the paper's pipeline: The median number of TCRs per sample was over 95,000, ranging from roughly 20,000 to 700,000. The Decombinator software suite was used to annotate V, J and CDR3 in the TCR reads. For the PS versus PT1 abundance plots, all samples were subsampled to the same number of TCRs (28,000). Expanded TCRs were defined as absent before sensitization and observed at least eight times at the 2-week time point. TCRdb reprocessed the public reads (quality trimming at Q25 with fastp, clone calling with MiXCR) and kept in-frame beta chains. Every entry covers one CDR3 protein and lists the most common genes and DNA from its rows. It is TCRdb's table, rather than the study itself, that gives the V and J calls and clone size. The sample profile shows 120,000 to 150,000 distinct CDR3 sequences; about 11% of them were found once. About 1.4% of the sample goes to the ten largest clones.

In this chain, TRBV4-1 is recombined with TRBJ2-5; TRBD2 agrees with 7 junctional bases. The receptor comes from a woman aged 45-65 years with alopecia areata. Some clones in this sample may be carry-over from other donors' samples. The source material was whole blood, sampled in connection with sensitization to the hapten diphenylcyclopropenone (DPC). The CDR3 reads CASSQDGQGGLQETQYF. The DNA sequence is TGCGCCAGCAGCCAAGATGGGCAGGGAGGGCTCCAAGAGACCCAGTACTTC.